A selection of T cell receptor beta chains follows, all from one sample in a study of T cell repertoires in cytomegalovirus infection. Each CDR3 protein is one row after TCRdb ran MiXCR on the reads. In the table there are under 850,000 distinct CDR3 sequences, roughly 35% of which are singletons. The source material was PBMCs. The receptors stem from a human donor in good health (CMV status not recorded). Some clones in this sample may be carry-over from other donors' samples. The CDR3 runs from the conserved cysteine through the conserved F or W. The D gene is left open where the match is weak. Part of the rows lack a size; the others show once, few, many or a class for expanded clones.

NA	NA	TRBJ1-3	TRBV4-1	CASRSLARAGSGNTIYF	TGCGCCAGCAGGAGTTTAGCCAGGGCCGGATCTGGAAACACCATATATTTT
NA	NA	TRBJ1-2	TRBV7-2	CASSSRQGHNYGYTF	TGTGCCAGCAGCTCCCGACAAGGGCACAACTATGGCTACACCTTC
TRBD1	NA	TRBJ1-1	TRBV19	CASTGRQGAGTEAFF	TGTGCCAGTACCGGCCGACAGGGGGCTGGTACTGAAGCTTTCTTT
NA	few	TRBJ2-3	TRBV20-1	CSAQGPSDRNTQYF	TGCAGTGCGCAGGGGCCCTCAGATAGGAATACGCAGTATTTT
NA	NA	TRBJ1-5	TRBV6-1	CASSEYQVSNQPQHF	TGTGCCAGCAGTGAATACCAGGTTAGCAATCAGCCCCAGCATTTT
NA	NA	TRBJ2-7	TRBV7-2	CASSLEPGATDEQYF	TGTGCCAGCAGCTTAGAGCCGGGGGCTACGGACGAGCAGTACTTC
NA	NA	TRBJ1-1	TRBV4-1	CASSQETADFMNTEAFF	TGCGCCAGCAGCCAAGAGACGGCGGATTTTATGAACACTGAAGCTTTCTTT
NA	many	TRBJ1-1	TRBV12-3/TRBV12-4	CASSPPGGGRTEAFF	TGTGCCAGCAGTCCTCCGGGGGGAGGTAGGACTGAAGCTTTCTTT
NA	NA	TRBJ1-2	TRBV6-2/TRBV6-3	CASRNGQEPNYGYTF	TGTGCCAGCAGAAACGGGCAGGAACCTAACTATGGCTACACCTTC
NA	NA	TRBJ1-5	TRBV6-6	CASSDLSVGQRNQPQHF	TGTGCCAGCAGTGACTTATCGGTCGGACAGCGCAATCAGCCCCAGCATTTT
NA	few	TRBJ1-2	TRBV7-4	CASSGILEGGFYGYTF	TGTGCCAGCAGCGGGATTCTAGAGGGGGGCTTCTATGGCTACACCTTC
NA	few	TRBJ1-6	TRBV11-2	CASSPDGGDSPLHF	TGTGCCAGCAGCCCAGACGGGGGGGATTCACCCCTCCACTTT
TRBD1	NA	TRBJ1-2	TRBV6-1	CASSGQGIIYGYTF	TGTGCCAGCAGTGGACAGGGTATCATCTATGGCTACACCTTC
NA	NA	TRBJ2-3	TRBV7-4	CASGFRAVFTDTQYF	TGTGCCAGCGGCTTTCGGGCAGTGTTTACAGATACGCAGTATTTT
TRBD2	NA	TRBJ2-2	TRBV6-1	CASSLLGLAGTGELFF	TGTGCCAGCAGTTTGCTGGGACTAGCGGGCACCGGGGAGCTGTTTTTT
NA	NA	TRBJ2-7	TRBV29-1	CSVEDRGSYEQYF	TGCAGCGTTGAAGATAGGGGTTCCTACGAGCAGTACTTC
NA	many	TRBJ2-7	TRBV7-2	CASSPPWAYEQYF	TGTGCCAGCAGCCCCCCTTGGGCCTACGAGCAGTACTTC
NA	NA	TRBJ1-2	TRBV5-5	CASSLGTGAGYGYTF	TGTGCCAGCAGCTTGGGTACGGGGGCCGGATATGGCTACACCTTC
NA	NA	TRBJ1-1	TRBV7-9	CASSFGRGAEAFF	TGTGCCAGCAGCTTCGGACGGGGGGCTGAAGCTTTCTTT
NA	few	TRBJ1-5	TRBV6-8	CASSYSSAGTPSNQPQHF	TGTGCCAGCAGTTACTCGTCAGCTGGGACACCAAGCAATCAGCCCCAGCATTTT
NA	many	TRBJ1-5	TRBV7-2	CASSLLQGSNQPQHF	TGTGCCAGCAGCTTACTTCAGGGCAGCAATCAGCCCCAGCATTTT
TRBD1	NA	TRBJ1-1	TRBV7-6	CASSPSGGWEAFF	TGTGCCAGCAGCCCCTCAGGGGGCTGGGAAGCTTTCTTT
TRBD1	NA	TRBJ2-7	TRBV7-2	CASRAGTVDSYEQSF	TGTGCCAGCCGCGCCGGGACAGTGGACTCCTACGAGCAGTCCTTC
NA	few	TRBJ1-1	TRBV29-1	CSVGHHQMNTEAFF	TGCAGCGTTGGACATCACCAGATGAACACTGAAGCTTTCTTT
TRBD2	few	TRBJ2-1	TRBV28	CASSWTSPSSYNEQFF	TGTGCCAGCAGTTGGACTAGCCCCAGCTCCTACAATGAGCAGTTCTTC
TRBD1	few	TRBJ2-4	TRBV4-1	CASSQTGGAGYIQYF	TGCGCCAGCAGCCAAACAGGGGGCGCGGGGTACATTCAGTACTTC
NA	NA	TRBJ1-1	TRBV2	CASSGVGNTEAFF	TGTGCCAGCAGTGGAGTCGGGAACACTGAAGCTTTCTTT
NA	NA	TRBJ2-7	TRBV19	CASKTGSRAEEQYF	TGTGCCAGTAAAACAGGGTCGCGCGCGGAGGAGCAGTACTTC
NA	NA	TRBJ2-1	TRBV28	CASSQSGWKNEQFF	TGTGCCAGCAGCCAGTCGGGTTGGAAGAATGAGCAGTTCTTC
NA	many	TRBJ2-7	TRBV7-9	CASRTGTGSSYEQYF	TGTGCCAGCAGGACCGGGACGGGGTCATCCTACGAGCAGTACTTC
TRBD1	NA	TRBJ2-3	TRBV12-3/TRBV12-4	CASSLFGQGVDKQYF	TGTGCCAGCAGTTTATTCGGACAGGGGGTAGATAAGCAGTATTTT
NA	few	TRBJ2-5	TRBV7-7	CASSSEPQETQYF	TGTGCTAGCAGCTCCGAGCCGCAAGAGACCCAGTACTTC
NA	few	TRBJ2-1	TRBV28	CASSPDQSRTRRRLEQFF	TGTGCCAGCAGTCCAGACCAATCTAGGACGCGCCGGCGTTTGGAGCAGTTCTTC
NA	few	TRBJ1-1	TRBV28	CASSLIRGNTEAFF	TGTGCCAGCAGTTTAATTAGGGGGAACACTGAAGCTTTCTTT
TRBD2	few	TRBJ2-7	TRBV7-6	CASSLGSGRIYEQYF	TGTGCCAGCAGCCTAGGGAGCGGGAGAATCTACGAGCAGTACTTC
NA	many	TRBJ1-2	TRBV10-2	CASSVGAGDGYTF	TGCGCCAGCAGTGTGGGCGCGGGGGATGGCTACACCTTC
TRBD1	NA	TRBJ1-4	TRBV3-1	CASSQDIGTDRATEKLFF	TGTGCCAGCAGCCAAGATATCGGCACCGACAGGGCCACTGAAAAACTGTTTTTT
NA	NA	TRBJ1-1	TRBV15	CATSLGHGNTEAFF	TGTGCCACCAGCTTGGGGCACGGGAACACTGAAGCTTTCTTT
NA	NA	TRBJ2-7	TRBV20-1	CSAPDRGTSSYEQYF	TGCAGTGCCCCCGACAGGGGGACTAGCTCCTACGAGCAGTACTTC
TRBD1	many	TRBJ1-2	TRBV7-2	CASTVGQVYGYTF	TGTGCCAGCACCGTAGGACAGGTCTATGGCTACACCTTC
NA	many	TRBJ2-7	TRBV7-8	CASSIHEGGEQYF	TGTGCCAGCAGCATACACGAGGGGGGCGAGCAGTACTTC
NA	once	TRBJ1-5	TRBV6-5	CSSRRGWNQPQHF	TGTTCCAGCAGGCGGGGGTGGAATCAGCCCCAGCATTTT
NA	few	TRBJ1-5	TRBV7-2	CASSLDRESNQPQHF	TGTGCCAGCAGCTTAGACAGGGAGAGCAATCAGCCCCAGCATTTT
NA	NA	TRBJ1-1	TRBV6-6	CASSYGDTMNTEAFF	TGTGCCAGCAGTTACGGGGACACTATGAACACTGAAGCTTTCTTT
NA	NA	TRBJ2-7	TRBV12-3/TRBV12-4	CASSDPGTSSYEQYF	TGTGCCAGCAGTGACCCCGGGACAAGCTCCTACGAGCAGTACTTC
NA	many	TRBJ2-5	TRBV28	CASAGPAGETQYF	TGTGCCAGCGCGGGGCCAGCAGGAGAGACCCAGTACTTC
TRBD2	NA	TRBJ2-1	TRBV5-1	CASSLEASGSSYNEQFF	TGCGCCAGCAGCTTGGAGGCTAGCGGGAGCTCCTACAATGAGCAGTTCTTC
NA	few	TRBJ2-5	TRBV20-1	CSASSRQQETQYF	TGCAGTGCCTCCTCGCGACAGCAAGAGACCCAGTACTTC
TRBD1	few	TRBJ1-1	TRBV28	CASSRQGAAAGAFF	TGTGCCAGCAGCCGACAGGGGGCTGCGGCTGGAGCTTTCTTT